The rows below give T cell receptor beta chains drawn from one sample of a study of response to subunit inactivated influenza vaccine. TCRdb called the RT-PCR reads again in MiXCR, with one record for every CDR3 protein. Altogether 550,000 to 650,000 distinct CDR3 sequences are present, over 9.5% being singletons, with the ten largest covering roughly a tenth. The sample in question was PBMCs from blood, obtained on the day of vaccination. The receptors stem from a man aged 45-65 years who received an inactivated influenza vaccine. The CDR3 runs from the conserved cysteine through the conserved F or W. Each record gives: J gene, D gene, clone size, V gene, CDR3 DNA, CDR3 protein. The D gene is left open where the match is weak. Clone size is stated in some rows and not others, as once, few, many or a class when expanded.

TRBJ1-1,NA,many,TRBV14,TGTGCCAGCAGCCAATGGTGGGGATCCACTGAAGCTTTCTTT,CASSQWWGSTEAFF
TRBJ2-2,NA,few,TRBV15,TGTGCCACCAGCAGAGATCGATTGGGGACCTACGGTAGCACCGGGGAGCTGTTTTTT,CATSRDRLGTYGSTGELFF
TRBJ2-2,NA,NA,TRBV11-2,TGTGCCAGCAGCTTAGACCCAGGGTATTTAGGGAACACCGGGGAGCTGTTTTTT,CASSLDPGYLGNTGELFF
TRBJ2-7,NA,many,TRBV28,TGTGCCAGCAGTCCGCAGCCCTTCTACGAGCAGTACTTC,CASSPQPFYEQYF
TRBJ2-3,TRBD2,few,TRBV20-1,TGCAGTGCTACCTTGCTGGGACTAAGCACAGATACGCAGTATTTT,CSATLLGLSTDTQYF
TRBJ2-5,NA,many,TRBV7-2,TGTGCCAGCAGCAACCGCAGGGGAGGGATGGAGACCCAGTACTTC,CASSNRRGGMETQYF
TRBJ2-5,NA,NA,TRBV7-8,TGTGCCAGCAGCTTAAGTTTATCCGGGTTGGAGACCCAGTACTTC,CASSLSLSGLETQYF
TRBJ2-7,NA,few,TRBV5-6,TGTGCCAGCAGCTTGGTACGGGAGATCTACGAGCAGTACTTC,CASSLVREIYEQYF
TRBJ2-5,TRBD2,few,TRBV20-1,TGCAGTGCCCCAGGGTCGGCTAGCGGGAGGGGTGGGACCCAGTACTTC,CSAPGSASGRGGTQYF
TRBJ1-2,NA,few,TRBV29-1,TGCAGCGTGGTATTAACCGGGACGTTGGGAGCCTATGGCTACACCTTC,CSVVLTGTLGAYGYTF
TRBJ2-3,NA,many,TRBV20-1,TGCAGTGCTAGAGATGGGAGGCACACGGCAGATACGCAGTATTTT,CSARDGRHTADTQYF
TRBJ1-5,NA,NA,TRBV7-2,TGTGCCAGCAGCTTAGTCGGGACGAGCAATCAGCCCCAGCATTTT,CASSLVGTSNQPQHF
TRBJ2-7,TRBD1,NA,TRBV11-1,TGTGCCAGCAGCAAACAGGGGGCCGACGAGCAGTACTTC,CASSKQGADEQYF
TRBJ2-7,NA,few,TRBV12-3/TRBV12-4,TGTGCCAGCAGTTTAGTTGGTCCTCCAGTTACCTACGAGCAGTACTTC,CASSLVGPPVTYEQYF
TRBJ2-7,NA,NA,TRBV20-1,TGCAGTGCTAGAGTAGGGACGCACTACGAGCAGTACTTC,CSARVGTHYEQYF
TRBJ2-2,NA,few,TRBV4-3,TGCGCCAGCAGCCAAGATGGGCGGGGAGGCACCGGGGAGCTGTTTTTT,CASSQDGRGGTGELFF
TRBJ2-1,NA,few,TRBV6-2/TRBV6-3,TGTGCCAGCAGTTACTTACTACGCAGGCGTCATGAGCAGTTCTTC,CASSYLLRRRHEQFF
TRBJ2-3,TRBD2,few,TRBV20-1,TGCAGTGCTAGATCACTAGCGGGAAGCAGGACAGATACGCAGTATTTT,CSARSLAGSRTDTQYF
TRBJ2-1,TRBD2,few,TRBV5-1,TGCGCCAGCGTCCCGGGACTAGCGGGATTCTTCAGCTCCTACAATGAGCAGTTCTTC,CASVPGLAGFFSSYNEQFF
TRBJ2-7,NA,few,TRBV18,TGTGCCAGCTCACCATTCCAGGACTACGAGCAGTACTTC,CASSPFQDYEQYF
TRBJ1-2,NA,few,TRBV2,TGTGCCAGCAGTGCGGGGCCCGCCGGCGGCTACACCTTC,CASSAGPAGGYTF
TRBJ2-6,TRBD1,NA,TRBV11-2,TGTGCCAGCAGCCCGATTAAGATGACAGGGCTGACTGGGGCCAACGTCCTGACTTTC,CASSPIKMTGLTGANVLTF
TRBJ1-5,NA,many,TRBV12-3/TRBV12-4,TGTGCCAGCAGTTTTCAGAGCCATCAGCCCCAGCATTTT,CASSFQSHQPQHF
TRBJ2-7,TRBD2,few,TRBV20-1,TGCAGTGCTAGACCTCTAGCGGGACTGTCCTACGAGCAGTACTTC,CSARPLAGLSYEQYF
TRBJ2-3,NA,many,TRBV18,TGTGCCAGCAGCCCACGCACAGATACGCAGTATTTT,CASSPRTDTQYF
TRBJ2-7,TRBD2,NA,TRBV5-1,TGCGCCAGCAGCTTTACCGGGACTAGCGGGAGCGGGTCCTACGAGCAGTACTTC,CASSFTGTSGSGSYEQYF
TRBJ2-7,NA,many,TRBV10-3,TGTGCCATCGGTACAGCCTCCTACGAGCAGTACTTC,CAIGTASYEQYF
TRBJ2-1,NA,NA,TRBV1,TGCACCAGCAGCCACAGGGGGCCGTGGAATGAGCAGTTCTTC,CTSSHRGPWNEQFF
TRBJ2-6,NA,NA,TRBV5-1,TGCGCCAGCAGCTCCCTAAGGGCTGGGGCCAACGTCCTGACTTTC,CASSSLRAGANVLTF
TRBJ2-1,NA,few,TRBV9,TGTGCCAGTAGCGCTAGTTTCAGCTCCTACAATGAGCAGTTCTTC,CASSASFSSYNEQFF
TRBJ1-2,NA,NA,TRBV5-1,TGCGCCAGCAGCTTGGAGTGGGGGCCCTCCTATGGCTACACCTTC,CASSLEWGPSYGYTF
TRBJ2-7,TRBD2,NA,TRBV15,TGTGCCACCAGCAGAGTTAGCGGGGGAGGATACGAGCAGTACTTC,CATSRVSGGGYEQYF
TRBJ2-7,NA,many,TRBV11-2,TGTGCCAGCAGCCCCCGGGACGGAGTCTACGAGCAGTACTTC,CASSPRDGVYEQYF
TRBJ2-5,TRBD2,few,TRBV5-1,TGCGCCAGCAGCGTGCAGAGCGGGAGAGAGGACCAAGAGACCCAGTACTTC,CASSVQSGREDQETQYF
TRBJ2-7,NA,NA,TRBV13,TGTGCCAGCAGCTTAGCGGACCTCCCCTACGAGCAGTACTTC,CASSLADLPYEQYF
TRBJ1-2,TRBD1,few,TRBV7-2,TGTGCCAGCAGCTTAACAGGGGCAGCCAGCTATGGCTACACCTTC,CASSLTGAASYGYTF
TRBJ2-5,TRBD2,NA,TRBV12-3/TRBV12-4,TGTGCCAGCAGTTTAGAAAAGACTAGCGGGAGGGCGGAGACCCAGTACTTC,CASSLEKTSGRAETQYF
TRBJ2-5,TRBD2,NA,TRBV5-1,TGCGCCAGCAGTCCGACTAGCGGGACGTTCAAGTACCAAGAGACCCAGTACTTC,CASSPTSGTFKYQETQYF
TRBJ1-3,NA,many,TRBV4-3,TGCGCCAGCAGCCCCGCCGACCGAAGGGGGACTTCTGGAAACACCATATATTTT,CASSPADRRGTSGNTIYF
TRBJ1-1,TRBD1,few,TRBV10-3,TGTGCCATCCAGGGGAACAGGGGAGGCACTGAAGCTTTCTTT,CAIQGNRGGTEAFF
TRBJ2-5,NA,few,TRBV4-1,TGCGCCAGCAGCCAAGCGGGGGCCATACAAGAGACCCAGTACTTC,CASSQAGAIQETQYF
TRBJ2-1,TRBD1,few,TRBV19,TGTGCCAGTAGTGAGACAGGGGCCTACAATGAGCAGTTCTTC,CASSETGAYNEQFF
TRBJ1-1,NA,NA,TRBV20-1,TGCAGTGCTAGCCAGGCATCGAACACTGAAGCTTTCTTT,CSASQASNTEAFF
TRBJ2-7,NA,few,TRBV7-9,TGTGCCAGCAGCCCTGACAAGAGTGTAAGAGCCTACGAGCAGTACTTC,CASSPDKSVRAYEQYF
TRBJ2-4,NA,NA,TRBV3-1,TGTGCCAGCAGCCAAGATTACGGGATTCAGTACTTC,CASSQDYGIQYF
TRBJ1-5,NA,many,TRBV4-3,TGCGCCAGCAGCCAAGAAAGGACTAGCAATCAGCCCCAGCATTTT,CASSQERTSNQPQHF
TRBJ2-7,TRBD2,NA,TRBV5-1,TGCGCCAGCAGCTTTGGGACTAGCGCCTCCTACGAGCAGTACTTC,CASSFGTSASYEQYF
TRBJ2-2,NA,few,TRBV5-1,TGCGCCAGCAGCTTTTCCGGGGGCCAGAACACCGGGGAGCTGTTTTTT,CASSFSGGQNTGELFF
TRBJ2-3,NA,NA,TRBV5-1,TGCGCCAGCAGCGCCGGGGGCGGAGATACGCAGTATTTT,CASSAGGGDTQYF
TRBJ2-7,TRBD1,many,TRBV27,TGTGCCAGCAGCCGGGACAGGGTCTACGAGCAGTACTTC,CASSRDRVYEQYF
TRBJ2-7,NA,NA,TRBV20-1,TGCAGTGCTTCCTCAGAGGAGGGTCTCAACGAGCAGTACTTC,CSASSEEGLNEQYF
TRBJ2-3,TRBD2,NA,TRBV12-3/TRBV12-4,TGTGCCAGCAGTTTAGGTCGACTAGCGGGAAGCACAGATACGCAGTATTTT,CASSLGRLAGSTDTQYF
TRBJ1-6,NA,NA,TRBV5-1,TGCGCCAGCACGTGGGATTATAATTCACCCCTCCACTTT,CASTWDYNSPLHF
TRBJ2-1,NA,NA,TRBV11-3,TGTGCCAGCAGCTTAGAAGCCGGCTATGAGCAGTTCTTC,CASSLEAGYEQFF